A single TCR beta chain is shown here with its context. This record comes from a study of blood T cell repertoires in COVID-19. Study-wide context: Some COVID-19 samples were acute and others convalescent; all came from the United States, Italy and Spain.

Per germline, CDR1 MNHEY and CDR2 SVGAGI. The CDR3 sequence is 14 residues long. Trimming cost V 2 bases and J 4 bases, with 12 bases left between them. Original processing methods: Amplification of reference gene primers was used by the study to estimate nucleated cell counts. TCRdb's copy holds only in-frame clones and misses some; the assay was immunoSEQ multiplex PCR. V and J calls and clone size are given by that table; D and trimming were obtained from the DNA. Among hundreds of thousands of clones listed, around 87% were seen once. The sequencing sample was made of peripheral blood. This chain connects TRBV6-5 to TRBJ2-7; a possible D gene is TRBD1 (6 bases). This TCR was sampled from a woman aged 35 to 49 who had recovered from COVID-19. The CDR3 DNA follows: TGTGCCAGCAGTTACCAATTAGGGGGTTACGAGCAGTACTTC. Amino acid sequence: CASSYQLGGYEQYF.